Listed below are T cell receptor beta chains from one sample, sequenced in a study of T cell repertoires in cytomegalovirus infection. TCRdb fed the reads into MiXCR, producing one record per CDR3 protein. The table has 250,000 or so distinct CDR3 sequences, roughly 9% seen once. The sequencing sample was made of PBMCs. Every receptor here comes from a human donor in good health (CMV status not recorded). Some clones in this sample may be carry-over from other donors' samples. Each CDR3 is given with its conserved first and last residue. Fields, in order: V gene, clone size, J gene, D gene, CDR3 protein, CDR3 DNA. D genes are given only for firm matches. Some rows mark clone size as missing; the rest say once, few, many or name a class of expanded clone.

TRBV10-3,NA,TRBJ2-3,NA,CAISEEGLPTDTQYF,TGTGCCATCAGTGAAGAGGGACTTCCCACAGATACGCAGTATTTT
TRBV28,many,TRBJ2-1,TRBD1,CASTPGQGYNEQFF,TGTGCCAGCACTCCGGGACAGGGGTACAATGAGCAGTTCTTC
TRBV19,few,TRBJ1-1,NA,CASSTSGTLRGAFF,TGTGCCAGTAGTACCTCCGGGACACTTCGGGGAGCTTTCTTT
TRBV6-1,many,TRBJ2-3,TRBD2,CASVFRAGASDTQYF,TGTGCCAGCGTATTTAGAGCGGGAGCTTCAGATACGCAGTATTTT
TRBV7-2,many,TRBJ2-7,TRBD1,CASSPPSGTGHYEQYF,TGTGCCAGCAGCCCACCCTCCGGGACAGGGCACTACGAGCAGTACTTC
TRBV7-2,many,TRBJ2-2,NA,CASSAGRGDGELFF,TGTGCCAGCAGCGCGGGCAGGGGGGACGGGGAGCTGTTTTTT
TRBV7-9,many,TRBJ1-1,NA,CASSLFDGAEAFF,TGTGCCAGCAGCTTATTCGATGGCGCTGAAGCTTTCTTT
TRBV7-8,many,TRBJ2-7,TRBD2,CASSLVATSGSNEQYF,TGTGCCAGCAGCTTAGTAGCTACTAGCGGGAGCAACGAGCAGTACTTC
TRBV5-3,many,TRBJ1-1,NA,CASSPAGDEAFF,TGTGCCAGCAGCCCAGCAGGGGATGAAGCTTTCTTT
TRBV7-8,many,TRBJ2-3,TRBD2,CASSLPLRTSGSTDTQYF,TGTGCCAGCAGCCTCCCCCTCCGAACTAGCGGGAGTACAGATACGCAGTATTTT
TRBV11-2,NA,TRBJ2-2,NA,CASSRGGGNTGELFF,TGTGCCAGCAGCCGGGGAGGGGGCAACACCGGGGAGCTGTTTTTT
TRBV28,few,TRBJ1-4,TRBD1,CASSSGQGLANEKLFF,TGTGCCAGCAGTTCAGGACAGGGGCTCGCTAATGAAAAACTGTTTTTT
TRBV23-1,NA,TRBJ1-4,NA,CASSRNTQGPPEKLFF,TGCGCCAGCAGTCGAAATACACAGGGCCCGCCCGAAAAACTGTTTTTT
TRBV5-4,NA,TRBJ1-1,TRBD1,CASSLPYRGSTEAFF,TGTGCCAGCAGCCTTCCTTACAGGGGATCCACTGAAGCTTTCTTT
TRBV28,NA,TRBJ2-3,TRBD1,CASTLVGGTGTQYF,TGTGCCAGCACCTTAGTGGGTGGGACAGGTACGCAGTATTTT
TRBV28,many,TRBJ2-1,NA,CATEISSPYNEQFF,TGTGCCACCGAAATCTCAAGTCCCTACAATGAGCAGTTCTTC
TRBV15,many,TRBJ1-6,NA,CATSISPVGSYNSPLHF,TGTGCCACCAGCATCTCCCCGGTGGGTTCCTATAATTCACCCCTCCACTTT
TRBV6-5,many,TRBJ1-3,NA,CASSKNSGRNTIYF,TGTGCCAGCAGTAAAAATTCAGGCAGAAACACCATATATTTT
TRBV20-1,many,TRBJ2-1,TRBD2,CSALEASGTGQFF,TGCAGTGCTCTAGAGGCTAGCGGCACGGGGCAGTTCTTC
TRBV7-8,many,TRBJ2-5,TRBD1,CASSLDRDRDGETQYF,TGTGCCAGCAGCTTAGATCGGGACAGGGACGGGGAGACCCAGTACTTC
TRBV18,NA,TRBJ2-1,NA,CASSLKWGNEQFF,TGTGCCAGCTCACTCAAATGGGGCAATGAGCAGTTCTTC
TRBV5-1,few,TRBJ2-2,TRBD2,CASSLTSGSGAGELFF,TGCGCCAGCAGCTTGACTAGCGGTTCGGGGGCCGGGGAGCTGTTTTTT
TRBV28,NA,TRBJ2-7,NA,CASKPGGDRRSYEQYF,TGTGCCAGCAAACCTGGGGGGGACAGAAGGTCCTACGAGCAGTACTTC
TRBV27,NA,TRBJ2-1,TRBD2,CASSQAGGSYNEQFF,TGTGCCAGCTCACAAGCGGGAGGCTCCTACAATGAGCAGTTCTTC
TRBV19,many,TRBJ2-1,NA,CASSMSAGQSYNEQFF,TGTGCCAGTAGTATGAGCGCGGGCCAGTCCTACAATGAGCAGTTCTTC
TRBV2,many,TRBJ2-2,TRBD1,CASKGQGVGGELFF,TGTGCCAGCAAGGGGCAGGGGGTCGGCGGGGAGCTGTTTTTT
TRBV7-2,many,TRBJ2-3,TRBD1,CASSQPLGQGEDTQYF,TGTGCCAGCAGCCAGCCCCTCGGACAGGGCGAAGATACGCAGTATTTT
TRBV13,NA,TRBJ2-3,TRBD2,CASSEVLGLAISDTQYF,TGTGCCAGCTCTGAAGTTTTGGGACTAGCGATTTCAGATACGCAGTATTTT
TRBV13,many,TRBJ1-1,NA,CASSWRGSGMNTEAFF,TGTGCCAGCAGCTGGAGGGGGTCCGGTATGAACACTGAAGCTTTCTTT
TRBV20-1,NA,TRBJ2-3,NA,CSASIGGSDTQYF,TGCAGTGCGTCTATCGGGGGATCAGATACGCAGTATTTT
TRBV7-2,many,TRBJ2-1,NA,CASSSRMGNEQFF,TGTGCCAGCAGCTCCCGTATGGGCAATGAGCAGTTCTTC
TRBV27,NA,TRBJ2-3,TRBD2,CASSPGLAGAADTQYF,TGTGCCAGCAGTCCCGGACTAGCGGGAGCAGCGGATACGCAGTATTTT
TRBV24-1,many,TRBJ2-1,TRBD2,CATATGTSGNNEQFF,TGTGCCACCGCCACAGGGACTAGCGGGAACAATGAGCAGTTCTTC